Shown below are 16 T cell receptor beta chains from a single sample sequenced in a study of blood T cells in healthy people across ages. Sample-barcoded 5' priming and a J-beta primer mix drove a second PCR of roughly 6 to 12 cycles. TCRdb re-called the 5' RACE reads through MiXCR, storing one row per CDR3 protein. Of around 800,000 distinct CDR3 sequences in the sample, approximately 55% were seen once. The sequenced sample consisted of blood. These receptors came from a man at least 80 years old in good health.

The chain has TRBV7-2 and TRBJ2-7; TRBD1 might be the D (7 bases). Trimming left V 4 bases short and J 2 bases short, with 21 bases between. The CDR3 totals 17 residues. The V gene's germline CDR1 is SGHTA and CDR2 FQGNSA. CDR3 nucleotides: TGTGCCAGCAGCTATTTAGGGAGGTCCAGGGGGGCCTACGAGCAGTACTTC. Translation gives CASSYLGRSRGAYEQYF.

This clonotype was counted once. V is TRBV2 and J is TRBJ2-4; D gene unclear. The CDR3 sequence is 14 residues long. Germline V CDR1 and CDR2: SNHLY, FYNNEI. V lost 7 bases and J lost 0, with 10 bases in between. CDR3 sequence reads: CASNPEIAKNIQYF. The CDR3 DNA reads TGTGCCAGCAATCCGGAGATAGCCAAAAACATTCAGTACTTC.

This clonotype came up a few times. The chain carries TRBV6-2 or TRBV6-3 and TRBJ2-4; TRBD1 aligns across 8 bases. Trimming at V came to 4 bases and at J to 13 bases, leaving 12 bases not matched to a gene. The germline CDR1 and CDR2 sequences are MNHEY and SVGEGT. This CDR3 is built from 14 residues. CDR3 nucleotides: TGTGCCAGCAGTTCTACTGGACAGGGAGTGGAGCAGTACTTC. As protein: CASSSTGQGVEQYF.

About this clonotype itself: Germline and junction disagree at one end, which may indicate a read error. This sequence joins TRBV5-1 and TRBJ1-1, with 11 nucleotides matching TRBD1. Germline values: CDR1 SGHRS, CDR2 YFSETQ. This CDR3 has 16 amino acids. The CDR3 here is CASSLRTGGENTEAFF. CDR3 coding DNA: TGCGCAAGCAGCTTGCGGACAGGGGGCGAGAACACTGAAGCTTTCTTT.

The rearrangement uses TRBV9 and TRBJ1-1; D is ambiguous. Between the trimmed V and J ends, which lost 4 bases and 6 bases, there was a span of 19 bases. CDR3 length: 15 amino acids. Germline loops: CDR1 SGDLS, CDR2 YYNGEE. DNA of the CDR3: TGTGCCAGCAGCTCCGATGGGAGGGTTTCTCCTGAAGCTTTCTTT. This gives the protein CASSSDGRVSPEAFF.

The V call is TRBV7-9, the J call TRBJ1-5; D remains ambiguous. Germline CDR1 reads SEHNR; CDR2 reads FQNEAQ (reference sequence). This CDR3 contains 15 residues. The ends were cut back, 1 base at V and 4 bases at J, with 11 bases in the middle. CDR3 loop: CASSLGAGQNQPQHF. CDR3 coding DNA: TGTGCCAGCAGCTTAGGTGCGGGTCAGAATCAGCCCCAGCATTTT.

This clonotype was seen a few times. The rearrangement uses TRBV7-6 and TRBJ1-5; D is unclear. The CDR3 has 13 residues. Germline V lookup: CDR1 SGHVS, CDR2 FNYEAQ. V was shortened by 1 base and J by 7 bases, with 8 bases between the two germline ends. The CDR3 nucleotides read TGTGCCAGCAGCTTAGTAGATGGACAGCCCCAGCATTTT. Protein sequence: CASSLVDGQPQHF.

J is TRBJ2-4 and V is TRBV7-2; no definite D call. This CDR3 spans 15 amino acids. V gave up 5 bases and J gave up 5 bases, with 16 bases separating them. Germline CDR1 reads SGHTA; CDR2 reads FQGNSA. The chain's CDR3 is CASSSSWGLENIQYF. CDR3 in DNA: TGTGCCAGCAGCAGCAGCTGGGGTTTGGAAAACATTCAGTACTTC.

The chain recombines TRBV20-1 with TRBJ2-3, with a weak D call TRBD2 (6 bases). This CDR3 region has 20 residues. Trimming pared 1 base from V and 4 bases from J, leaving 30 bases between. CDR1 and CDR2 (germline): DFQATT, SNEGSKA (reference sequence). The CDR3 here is CSARGLAGTGWERHPDTQYF. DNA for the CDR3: TGCAGTGCTAGAGGGTTGGCGGGGACTGGTTGGGAAAGACATCCAGATACGCAGTATTTT.

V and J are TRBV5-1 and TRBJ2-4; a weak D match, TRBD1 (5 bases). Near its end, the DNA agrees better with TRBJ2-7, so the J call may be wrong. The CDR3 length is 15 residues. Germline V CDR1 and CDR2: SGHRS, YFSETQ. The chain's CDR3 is CASSPPQGYIYEQYF. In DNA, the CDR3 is TGCGCCAGCAGTCCCCCGCAGGGATATATCTACGAGCAGTACTTC.

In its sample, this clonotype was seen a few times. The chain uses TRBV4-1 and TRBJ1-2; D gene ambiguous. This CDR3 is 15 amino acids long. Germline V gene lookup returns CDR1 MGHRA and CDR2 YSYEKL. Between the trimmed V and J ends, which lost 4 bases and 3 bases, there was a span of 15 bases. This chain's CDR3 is CASSPFRLRDYGYTF. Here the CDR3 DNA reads TGCGCCAGCAGCCCGTTCCGGTTGAGGGACTATGGCTACACCTTC.

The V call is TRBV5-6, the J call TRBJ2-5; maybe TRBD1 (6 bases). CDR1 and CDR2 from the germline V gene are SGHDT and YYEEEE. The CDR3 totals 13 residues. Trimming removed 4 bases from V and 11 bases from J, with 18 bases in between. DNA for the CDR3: TGTGCCAGCAGCCTCTGGACAGCCCCGGGGCAGTACTTC. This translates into CASSLWTAPGQYF.

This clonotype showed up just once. This CDR3 reads CASSLLIRGAQGTNEKLFF. DNA for the CDR3: TGTGCCAGCAGCTTACTCATCCGGGGGGCGCAGGGGACTAATGAAAAACTGTTTTTT. This chain uses TRBV7-6 with TRBJ1-4; D is possibly TRBD1 (6 bases). In germline, CDR1 is SGHVS, CDR2 FNYEAQ. CDR3 length: 19 residues. The V end was cut by 2 bases, the J end by 2 bases, with 21 bases between.

CDR3 DNA sequence: TGTGCCAGCAGTTACTCGGGACTAGCGGGAGATACTTACGAGCAGTACTTC. Its translation is CASSYSGLAGDTYEQYF. This rearrangement joins TRBV6-5 to TRBJ2-7; 14 bases agree with TRBD2. The CDR3 spans 17 residues. Trimming took 0 bases from V and 4 from J; bases not matched to a gene: 5. Germline CDR1 and CDR2: MNHEY and SVGAGI.

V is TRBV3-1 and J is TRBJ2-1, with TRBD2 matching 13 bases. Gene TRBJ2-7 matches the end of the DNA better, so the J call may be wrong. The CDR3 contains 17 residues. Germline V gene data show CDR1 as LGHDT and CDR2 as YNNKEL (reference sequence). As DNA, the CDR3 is TGTGCCAGCAGCCAAGAACTAGCGGGAGGGCCATACAATGAGCAGTACTTC. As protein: CASSQELAGGPYNEQYF.

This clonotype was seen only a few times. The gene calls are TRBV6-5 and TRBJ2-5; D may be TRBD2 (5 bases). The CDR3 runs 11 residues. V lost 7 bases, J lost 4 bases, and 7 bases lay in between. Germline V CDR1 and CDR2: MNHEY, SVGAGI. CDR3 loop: CASKRAETQYF. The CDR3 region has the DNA TGTGCCAGCAAGAGGGCAGAGACCCAGTACTTC.